Below, 3 T cell receptor beta chains from the same sample are listed, as sequenced in a study of blood T cell repertoires in COVID-19. Here immunoSEQ multiplex PCR was the method, and the copy in TCRdb shows in-frame clones only, minus some. The table includes 75,000 or so clones, more than 70% detected once. Sequencing used peripheral blood. All receptors come from a man aged 55 to 69 with active or convalescent COVID-19.

The sample holds one count of this clone. The chain is built from TRBV5-5 and TRBJ1-5, with a tentative D call TRBD1 (5 bases). This CDR3 is built from 17 residues. Germline-derived CDR1 and CDR2 are SGHKS and YYEKEE (reference sequence). Trimming removed 3 bases at V and 4 bases at J, with 20 bases between. This chain's CDR3 is CASSSHLGGSFNQPQHF. In nucleotides, the CDR3 is TGTGCCAGCAGCTCCCATCTCGGGGGAAGTTTTAATCAGCCCCAGCATTTT.

The J gene is TRBJ2-2, the V gene TRBV7-2; possible D gene TRBD2, 6 bases. The CDR3 sequence is 17 residues long. Between the trimmed V and J ends, which lost 6 bases and 6 bases, there was a span of 23 bases. In germline, CDR1 is SGHTA, CDR2 FQGNSA. In DNA form, the CDR3 reads TGTGCCAGCAGTCCCCAAGTTGGCTTCGGAGGGGCCGGGGAGCTGTTTTTT. Its protein product is CASSPQVGFGGAGELFF.

In its sample, this clone was seen once. V is TRBV29-1 and J is TRBJ1-2; maybe TRBD1 (6 bases). Germline CDR1 and CDR2: SQVTM and ANQGSEA. Trimming shortened V by 2 bases and J by 3 bases, and 19 bases separated the two germline ends. This CDR3 is built from 16 residues. Here the CDR3 reads CSVESTGSFSHYGYTF. Written as DNA, the CDR3 is TGCAGCGTTGAATCAACAGGGTCGTTTTCCCACTATGGCTACACCTTC.